This TCR beta chain originates from a study of blood T cells in healthy people across ages. Combining a sample-barcoded 5' primer with a J-beta primer mix, a second PCR ran for about 7 to 11 cycles. At least 2.5 million CDR3-containing paired-end reads were obtained per sample. TCRdb re-called the 5' RACE reads with MiXCR, one entry per CDR3 protein. The table has around 1.5 million distinct CDR3 sequences, approximately 40% seen once. About this clonotype itself: A junction boundary mismatches the germline segment, possibly from a read error.

Every sample gave at least 6 micrograms of total RNA when it was extracted. The germline gives CDR1 MNHNY, CDR2 SVGAGI (reference sequence). CDR3 length: 15 residues. This clonotype originated in a woman aged 18-30 years in good health. This rearrangement joins TRBV6-6 to TRBJ2-3; 9 nucleotides agree with TRBD1. The sample was blood. CDR3 in amino acids: CASSRGQGGADMQYF. The CDR3, as DNA: TGTGCCAGCAGTCGGGGACAGGGAGGCGCAGATATGCAGTATTTT.